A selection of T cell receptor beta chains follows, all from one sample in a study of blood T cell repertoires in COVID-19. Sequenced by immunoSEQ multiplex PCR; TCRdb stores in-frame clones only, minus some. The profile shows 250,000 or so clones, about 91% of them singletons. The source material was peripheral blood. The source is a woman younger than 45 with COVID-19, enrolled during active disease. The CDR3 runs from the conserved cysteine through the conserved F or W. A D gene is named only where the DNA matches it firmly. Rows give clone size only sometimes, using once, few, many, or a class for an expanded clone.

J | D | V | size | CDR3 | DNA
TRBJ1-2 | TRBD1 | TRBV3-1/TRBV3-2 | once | CASSQDQGQGAGYTF | TGTGCCAGCAGCCAAGATCAGGGACAGGGGGCTGGCTACACCTTC
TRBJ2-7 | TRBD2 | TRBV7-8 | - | CASSSGGGRSYEQYF | TGTGCCAGCAGCAGCGGGGGTGGGAGGTCCTACGAGCAGTACTTC
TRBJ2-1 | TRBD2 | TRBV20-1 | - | CSASQSGRARRYNEQFF | TGCAGTGCTAGTCAAAGCGGGAGGGCACGCAGATACAATGAGCAGTTCTTC
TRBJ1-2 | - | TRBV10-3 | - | CAISATSRGSDYGYTF | TGTGCCATCAGTGCTACCTCCCGGGGGTCGGACTATGGCTACACCTTC
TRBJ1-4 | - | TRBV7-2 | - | CASSLGGGGPLGKLFF | TGTGCCAGCAGCTTAGGGGGCGGGGGGCCTCTTGGAAAACTGTTTTTT
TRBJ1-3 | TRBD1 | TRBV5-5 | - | CASSLVLGTGVISGNTIYF | TGTGCCAGCAGCTTGGTTCTAGGGACAGGAGTTATCTCTGGAAACACCATATATTTT
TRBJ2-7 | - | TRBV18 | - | CASSPRSRDSYEQYF | TGTGCCAGCTCACCACGTTCAAGAGACTCCTACGAGCAGTACTTC
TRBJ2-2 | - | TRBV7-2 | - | CATSTGLTGELFF | TGTGCCACCTCGACAGGCTTGACCGGGGAGCTGTTTTTT
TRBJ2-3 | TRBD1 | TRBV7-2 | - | CASSSDRALIVDTQYF | TGTGCCAGCAGCTCGGACAGGGCCCTCATTGTGGATACGCAGTATTTT
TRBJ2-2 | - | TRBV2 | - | CASKGRTGNTGELFF | TGTGCCAGCAAAGGGAGGACAGGGAACACCGGGGAGCTGTTTTTT
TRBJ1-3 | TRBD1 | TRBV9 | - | CASSEGTGAGNTIYF | TGTGCCAGCAGCGAGGGGACAGGGGCTGGAAACACCATATATTTT
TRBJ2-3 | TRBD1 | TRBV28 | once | CASSPWTGLADTQYF | TGTGCCAGCAGTCCCTGGACAGGGCTGGCAGATACGCAGTATTTT
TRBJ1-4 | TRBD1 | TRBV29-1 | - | CSVAGQSNEKLFF | TGCAGCGTCGCGGGACAGAGTAATGAAAAACTGTTTTTT
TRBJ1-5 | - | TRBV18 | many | CASSPGQIQGPQHF | TGTGCCAGCTCACCCGGACAGATCCAAGGGCCCCAGCATTTT
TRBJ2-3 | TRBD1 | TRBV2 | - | CASPLGTGVGDTQYF | TGTGCCAGCCCCCTTGGGACAGGGGTCGGAGATACGCAGTATTTT
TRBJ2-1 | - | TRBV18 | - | CASSSDSPNEQFF | TGTGCCAGCTCATCAGACAGCCCAAATGAGCAGTTCTTC
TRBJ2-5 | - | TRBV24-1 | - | CATSDTSWGQRGETQYF | TGTGCCACCAGTGATACCTCCTGGGGACAACGGGGAGAGACCCAGTACTTC
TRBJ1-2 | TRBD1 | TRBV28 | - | CATGTGANYGYTF | TGTGCCACCGGGACAGGCGCTAACTATGGCTACACCTTC
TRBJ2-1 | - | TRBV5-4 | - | CASSPNRNEQFF | TGTGCCAGCAGCCCAAACAGGAATGAGCAGTTCTTC
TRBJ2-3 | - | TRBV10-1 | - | CASRPGGTDTQYF | TGCGCCAGCAGACCAGGGGGGACAGATACGCAGTATTTT
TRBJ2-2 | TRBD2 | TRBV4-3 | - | CASSSPSGTNTGELFF | TGCGCCAGCAGCTCCCCTAGCGGGACGAACACCGGGGAGCTGTTTTTT
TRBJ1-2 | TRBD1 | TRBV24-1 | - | CATSSGTGNYGYTF | TGTGCCACCAGTTCCGGGACAGGGAACTATGGCTACACCTTC
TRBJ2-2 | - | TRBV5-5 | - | CASSWTVLGGTGELFF | TGTGCCAGCAGCTGGACAGTGTTAGGGGGCACCGGGGAGCTGTTTTTT
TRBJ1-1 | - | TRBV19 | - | CASSISGDTEAFF | TGTGCCAGTAGTATTTCAGGGGACACTGAAGCTTTCTTT
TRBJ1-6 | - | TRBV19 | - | CASSIGGSNSPLHF | TGTGCCAGTAGTATCGGGGGATCCAATTCACCCCTCCACTTT
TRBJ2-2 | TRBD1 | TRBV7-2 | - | CASSQRTGLNTGELFF | TGTGCCAGCAGCCAACGGACAGGGCTGAACACCGGGGAGCTGTTTTTT
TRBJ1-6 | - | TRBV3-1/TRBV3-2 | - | CASSQGGVSPLHF | TGTGCCAGCAGCCAAGGGGGGGTCTCACCCCTCCACTTT
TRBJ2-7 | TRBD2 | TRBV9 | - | CASSVSGGNNEQYF | TGTGCCAGCAGCGTTAGCGGGGGGAACAACGAGCAGTACTTC
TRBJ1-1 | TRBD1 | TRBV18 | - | CASSRGTGIMNTEAFF | TGTGCCAGCTCCCGGGGGACAGGCATTATGAACACTGAAGCTTTCTTT
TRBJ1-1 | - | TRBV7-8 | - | CASSLSVGGPNTEAFF | TGTGCCAGCAGCTTATCGGTGGGAGGACCGAACACTGAAGCTTTCTTT
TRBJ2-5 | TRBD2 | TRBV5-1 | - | CASSSRGLAGEETQYF | TGCGCCAGCAGCTCGAGGGGACTAGCGGGAGAAGAGACCCAGTACTTC
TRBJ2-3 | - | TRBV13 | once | CASSFGSRTDTQYF | TGTGCCAGCAGCTTTGGGAGTCGGACAGATACGCAGTATTTT
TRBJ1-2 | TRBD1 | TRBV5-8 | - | CASSLWDSSNYGYTF | TGTGCCAGCAGCTTGTGGGACAGTTCTAACTATGGCTACACCTTC
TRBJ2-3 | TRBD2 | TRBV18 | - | CASSARLAPDTQYF | TGTGCCAGCTCAGCCCGACTAGCGCCAGATACGCAGTATTTT
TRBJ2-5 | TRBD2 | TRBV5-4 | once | CASSSPLSGGYNQETQYF | TGTGCCAGCAGCTCGCCTCTGTCGGGGGGGTATAATCAAGAGACCCAGTACTTC
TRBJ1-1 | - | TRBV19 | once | CASRDDQGRTEAFF | TGTGCCAGTAGGGATGATCAGGGGAGAACTGAAGCTTTCTTT
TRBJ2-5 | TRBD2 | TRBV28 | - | CASSSPAGGQETQYF | TGTGCCAGCAGTTCCCCGGCGGGGGGGCAAGAGACCCAGTACTTC
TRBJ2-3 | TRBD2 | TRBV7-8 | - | CASTGGARTDTQYF | TGTGCCAGCACGGGGGGGGCGCGGACAGATACGCAGTATTTT
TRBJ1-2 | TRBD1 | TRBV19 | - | CASRPDRDFGYTF | TGTGCCAGTAGACCCGACAGGGACTTTGGCTACACCTTC
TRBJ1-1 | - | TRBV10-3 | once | CAVSYPENTEAFF | TGTGCCGTTTCATACCCAGAGAACACTGAAGCTTTCTTT
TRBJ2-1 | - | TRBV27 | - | CASSLSPRRAYEQFF | TGTGCCAGCAGTTTATCGCCTAGAAGAGCCTATGAGCAGTTCTTC
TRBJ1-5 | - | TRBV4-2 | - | CASSQVRVDQPQHF | TGTGCCAGCAGCCAAGTCAGGGTGGATCAGCCCCAGCATTTT
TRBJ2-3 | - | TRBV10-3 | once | CAITGAGRTDTQYF | TGTGCCATCACGGGAGCAGGGCGCACAGATACGCAGTATTTT